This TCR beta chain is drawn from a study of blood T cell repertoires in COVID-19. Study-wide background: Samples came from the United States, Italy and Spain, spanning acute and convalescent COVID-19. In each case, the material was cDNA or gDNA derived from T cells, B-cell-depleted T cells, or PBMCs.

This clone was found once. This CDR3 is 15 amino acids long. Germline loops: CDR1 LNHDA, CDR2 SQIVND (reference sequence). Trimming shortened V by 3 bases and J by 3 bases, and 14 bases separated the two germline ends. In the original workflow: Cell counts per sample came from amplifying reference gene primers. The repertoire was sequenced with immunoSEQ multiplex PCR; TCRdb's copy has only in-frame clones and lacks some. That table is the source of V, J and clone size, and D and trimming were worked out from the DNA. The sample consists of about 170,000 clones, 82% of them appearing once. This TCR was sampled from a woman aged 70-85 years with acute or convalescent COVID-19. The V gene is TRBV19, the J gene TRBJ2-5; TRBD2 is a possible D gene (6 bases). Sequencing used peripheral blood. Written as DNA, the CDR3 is TGTGCCAGTAGTATTACCCGGGGGACCAAAGAGACCCAGTACTTC. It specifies CASSITRGTKETQYF.